One T cell receptor (beta chain) is described in this entry. Its matching antigen is unknown. V lost 0 bases to trimming and J lost 5 bases, with 12 bases between them. The CDR3 has 14 residues. In germline, CDR1 is SQVTM, CDR2 ANQGSEA. This sample is part of a study of identical twins. Unique molecular identifiers were present on the cDNA, which also gained a universal primer site by template switching. TCRdb analysed the 5' RACE reads with MiXCR anew, one entry per CDR3 protein. In the table there are 300,000 to 400,000 distinct CDR3 sequences, roughly an eighth of which are singletons. The study's findings and limits: Cross-sectional statistical analysis, not tracking of the same donors, underpinned the conclusions.

These data were also reused for a study on yellow fever vaccine responses in identical twins.

This TCR was recovered from a woman younger than 30 in good health. Sequenced sample: CD8+ T cells sorted from blood. The chain has TRBV29-1 and TRBJ2-3; the D is unclear. The CDR3 coding sequence is TGCAGCGTTGAAGAGGCACGGGTAGGAGATACGCAGTATTTT. It encodes CSVEEARVGDTQYF.